A selection of T cell receptor beta chains follows, all from one sample in a study of blood T cell repertoires in COVID-19. Generated by immunoSEQ multiplex PCR, the TCRdb table keeps only in-frame clones and is missing some. The table lists 55,000 to 80,000 clones, more than 75% of them singletons. Source material: peripheral blood. These receptors were taken from a human donor in a cohort sampled during active COVID-19. CDR3s include the opening cysteine and the closing phenylalanine or tryptophan. A D gene is named only where the DNA matches it firmly. Only part of the rows carry a size: once, few, many, or a class if the clone is expanded.

v_gene	abundance	d_gene	j_gene	CDR3aa	CDR3nt
TRBV5-1	few	.	TRBJ2-7	CASSLAGRGYEQYF	TGCGCCAGCAGCTTGGCCGGCAGGGGCTACGAGCAGTACTTC
TRBV2	.	.	TRBJ1-2	CASSLGGANYGYTF	TGTGCCAGCAGTTTGGGAGGGGCCAACTATGGCTACACCTTC
TRBV19	once	TRBD1	TRBJ1-5	CASKVTGGANQPQHF	TGTGCCAGTAAAGTAACAGGGGGGGCGAATCAGCCCCAGCATTTT
TRBV21-1	.	.	TRBJ2-7	CASSKTGRNTYEQYF	TGTGCCAGCAGCAAGACAGGTAGGAATACCTACGAGCAGTACTTC
TRBV27	.	TRBD2	TRBJ2-7	CASSLLVGGPPFYVYEQYF	TGTGCCAGCAGTTTATTGGTGGGAGGGCCCCCCTTCTACGTCTACGAGCAGTACTTC
TRBV5-4	once	.	TRBJ2-3	CASSLVGTPDTQYF	TGTGCCAGCAGCTTGGTGGGCACTCCAGATACGCAGTATTTT
TRBV3-1/TRBV3-2	.	TRBD2	TRBJ2-1	CASSRNPGLAGVEQFF	TGTGCCAGCAGCCGGAACCCGGGACTAGCGGGAGTTGAGCAGTTCTTC
TRBV3-1/TRBV3-2	.	.	TRBJ2-7	CASSSGDEQYF	TGTGCCAGCAGCTCCGGGGATGAGCAGTACTTC
TRBV19	.	.	TRBJ2-7	CASSISTTRGRYEQYF	TGTGCCAGTAGCATAAGTACTACTCGGGGTCGCTACGAGCAGTACTTC
TRBV5-4	.	.	TRBJ1-6	CASSFGGSGNSPLHF	TGTGCCAGCAGCTTCGGGGGGAGCGGCAATTCACCCCTCCACTTT
TRBV5-6	.	.	TRBJ2-5	CASSLGSGVGRTQYF	TGTGCCAGCAGCTTGGGATCAGGGGTAGGGAGGACCCAGTACTTC
TRBV27	.	.	TRBJ2-3	CASRTRDSGADTQYF	TGTGCCAGCAGGACCCGGGACTCGGGGGCAGATACGCAGTATTTT
TRBV12-5	.	.	TRBJ1-6	CASGLGRAENSPLHF	TGTGCTAGTGGTTTGGGCAGGGCTGAGAATTCACCCCTCCACTTT
TRBV6-6	.	.	TRBJ1-5	CASSYDRNQPQHF	TGTGCCAGCAGTTATGACAGGAATCAGCCCCAGCATTTT
TRBV5-4	.	TRBD1	TRBJ2-2	CASSWLDRGAGELFF	TGTGCCAGCAGCTGGTTGGACAGGGGGGCCGGGGAGCTGTTTTTT